A selection of T cell receptor beta chains follows, all from one sample in a study of blood T cells in healthy people across ages. TCRdb analysed the 5' RACE reads with MiXCR anew, one entry per CDR3 protein. The repertoire includes roughly 730,000 distinct CDR3 sequences, about 61% of them detected once, and roughly 25% sits in the top ten. Specimen: blood. The receptors shown here come from a man aged 40-49 years in good health. Each CDR3 is given with its conserved first and last residue. The order of the fields is clone size, D gene, V gene, J gene, CDR3 length, CDR3 protein, CDR3 DNA. D genes are given only for firm matches. For some rows the clone size is stated as once, few or many, or as a class when expanded; others skip it.

size: -; D: -; V: TRBV27; J: TRBJ2-5; length: 15; CDR3: CASSLFQGTGETQYF; DNA: TGTGCCAGCAGTTTATTTCAGGGGACTGGAGAGACCCAGTACTTC
size: few; D: -; V: TRBV20-1; J: TRBJ2-7; length: 13; CDR3: CSAQSPGHYEQYF; DNA: TGCAGTGCTCAATCCCCGGGACACTACGAGCAGTACTTC
size: -; D: -; V: TRBV9; J: TRBJ2-4; length: 14; CDR3: CASSDRRVGNIQYF; DNA: TGTGCCAGCAGCGACAGAAGGGTTGGAAACATTCAGTACTTC
size: -; D: -; V: TRBV7-3; J: TRBJ2-4; length: 16; CDR3: CASSSQDLIAKNIQYF; DNA: TGTGCCAGCAGCTCACAAGACCTTATAGCCAAAAACATTCAGTACTTC
size: -; D: -; V: TRBV5-1; J: TRBJ2-1; length: 16; CDR3: CASSFDAGLFYNEQFF; DNA: TGCGCCAGCAGCTTCGACGCCGGCCTGTTCTACAATGAGCAGTTCTTC
size: -; D: TRBD1; V: TRBV5-1; J: TRBJ1-2; length: 17; CDR3: CASSLGPSTGGEDGYTF; DNA: TGCGCCAGCAGCTTGGGCCCGTCGACAGGGGGCGAGGATGGCTACACCTTC
size: -; D: -; V: TRBV9; J: TRBJ2-1; length: 13; CDR3: CASSDGTSTMQFF; DNA: TGTGCCAGCAGCGACGGGACATCGACGATGCAGTTCTTC
size: few; D: -; V: TRBV12-3/TRBV12-4; J: TRBJ2-6; length: 17; CDR3: CASRGEMGFSGANVLTF; DNA: TGTGCCAGCAGGGGGGAAATGGGATTCTCTGGGGCCAACGTCCTGACTTTC
size: -; D: TRBD1; V: TRBV5-1; J: TRBJ1-2; length: 14; CDR3: CASQEQGADVGYTF; DNA: TGCGCCAGCCAGGAACAGGGGGCGGACGTTGGCTACACCTTC
size: -; D: -; V: TRBV28; J: TRBJ2-1; length: 15; CDR3: CASLDPGVANNEQFF; DNA: TGTGCCAGCTTAGATCCGGGGGTGGCGAACAATGAGCAGTTCTTC
size: -; D: -; V: TRBV12-3/TRBV12-4; J: TRBJ1-1; length: 17; CDR3: CASSLGKKSPSSSQAFF; DNA: TGTGCCAGCAGCCTGGGCAAAAAATCGCCCTCGTCATCCCAAGCTTTCTTT
size: -; D: -; V: TRBV18; J: TRBJ2-4; length: 14; CDR3: CASSPPQGTPQQYF; DNA: TGTGCCAGCTCACCACCCCAGGGAACCCCTCAGCAGTACTTC
size: -; D: -; V: TRBV27; J: TRBJ2-7; length: 13; CDR3: CASRTGSHDEQYF; DNA: TGTGCCAGCAGAACAGGGTCGCACGACGAGCAGTACTTC
size: once; D: TRBD1; V: TRBV15; J: TRBJ1-4; length: 15; CDR3: CATSGGQGALEKLFF; DNA: TGTGCCACCAGCGGGGGACAGGGGGCGCTGGAAAAACTGTTTTTT
size: -; D: -; V: TRBV7-2; J: TRBJ2-7; length: 15; CDR3: CASSLELTPSYEQYF; DNA: TGTGCCAGCAGCTTAGAACTTACGCCCTCCTACGAGCAGTACTTC
size: -; D: -; V: TRBV7-2; J: TRBJ1-2; length: 18; CDR3: CASSLAIGRRVLNYGYTF; DNA: TGTGCCAGCAGCTTAGCGATCGGTCGGAGAGTACTTAACTATGGCTACACCTTC
size: -; D: TRBD2; V: TRBV5-1; J: TRBJ2-7; length: 13; CDR3: CASSAPGTSEQYF; DNA: TGCGCCAGCAGCGCTCCCGGGACTAGCGAGCAGTACTTC
size: few; D: TRBD2; V: TRBV28; J: TRBJ2-1; length: 15; CDR3: CASSLTSGKYNEQFF; DNA: TGTGCCAGCAGTCTGACTAGCGGGAAGTACAATGAGCAGTTCTTC
size: -; D: -; V: TRBV10-3; J: TRBJ2-2; length: 14; CDR3: CAISDPRGIGELFF; DNA: TGTGCCATCAGTGACCCCAGGGGAATCGGGGAGCTGTTTTTT
size: -; D: TRBD2; V: TRBV9; J: TRBJ2-1; length: 16; CDR3: CASSVEGLAGGNEQFF; DNA: TGTGCCAGCAGCGTAGAGGGTCTAGCGGGGGGGAATGAGCAGTTCTTC
size: few; D: TRBD1; V: TRBV15; J: TRBJ2-5; length: 16; CDR3: CATSGLGTGAVETQYF; DNA: TGTGCCACCAGCGGGCTGGGGACAGGGGCGGTAGAGACCCAGTACTTC
size: -; D: -; V: TRBV20-1; J: TRBJ2-7; length: 16; CDR3: CSVTEVTGGAAYEQYF; DNA: TGCAGTGTTACCGAAGTTACAGGGGGGGCTGCTTACGAGCAGTACTTC
size: -; D: TRBD2; V: TRBV29-1; J: TRBJ2-7; length: 14; CDR3: CSVEELAGGAEQYF; DNA: TGCAGCGTTGAAGAACTAGCGGGAGGTGCCGAGCAGTACTTC
size: -; D: TRBD1; V: TRBV7-3; J: TRBJ2-6; length: 17; CDR3: CASSPWDSNSGANVLTF; DNA: TGTGCCAGCAGCCCCTGGGACAGCAATTCTGGGGCCAACGTCCTGACTTTC
size: -; D: TRBD2; V: TRBV27; J: TRBJ2-7; length: 15; CDR3: CASSWTSGISYEQYF; DNA: TGTGCCAGCAGTTGGACTAGCGGCATCTCCTACGAGCAGTACTTC
size: few; D: TRBD2; V: TRBV6-6; J: TRBJ2-5; length: 14; CDR3: CASREGLSQETQYF; DNA: TGTGCCAGCAGAGAGGGACTATCCCAAGAGACCCAGTACTTC
size: -; D: -; V: TRBV4-3; J: TRBJ2-7; length: 17; CDR3: CASSQGTSGALPYEQYF; DNA: TGCGCCAGCAGCCAAGGAACCTCGGGGGCCCTTCCCTACGAGCAGTACTTC
size: -; D: -; V: TRBV7-6; J: TRBJ2-7; length: 14; CDR3: CASSLGTLTYEQYF; DNA: TGTGCCAGCAGCTTAGGGACACTAACCTACGAGCAGTACTTC
size: -; D: -; V: TRBV27; J: TRBJ2-4; length: 13; CDR3: CASSLGQTTPRYF; DNA: TGTGCCAGCAGTTTAGGACAGACTACCCCTCGGTACTTC
size: -; D: -; V: TRBV28; J: TRBJ2-7; length: 14; CDR3: CASSDDRPSYEQYF; DNA: TGTGCCAGCAGTGACGACAGGCCGTCCTACGAGCAGTACTTC
size: few; D: -; V: TRBV4-2; J: TRBJ2-5; length: 15; CDR3: CASSQGGLIQETQYF; DNA: TGTGCCAGCAGCCAAGGGGGACTGATACAAGAGACCCAGTACTTC
size: -; D: -; V: TRBV29-1; J: TRBJ2-5; length: 13; CDR3: CSSSEQGGETQYF; DNA: TGCAGCTCATCAGAACAGGGCGGTGAGACCCAGTACTTC
size: -; D: -; V: TRBV9; J: TRBJ2-7; length: 13; CDR3: CASSVAPADEQYF; DNA: TGTGCCAGCAGCGTAGCCCCAGCCGACGAGCAGTACTTC
size: -; D: TRBD1; V: TRBV27; J: TRBJ2-2; length: 17; CDR3: CASSGRDRGLGTGELFF; DNA: TGTGCCAGCAGCGGCCGGGACAGGGGGCTTGGCACCGGGGAGCTGTTTTTT
size: -; D: TRBD2; V: TRBV7-2; J: TRBJ2-7; length: 16; CDR3: CASSHPGLAESYEQYF; DNA: TGTGCCAGCAGCCACCCAGGACTAGCGGAGTCCTACGAGCAGTACTTC
size: -; D: TRBD1; V: TRBV14; J: TRBJ1-1; length: 17; CDR3: CASSQDLSPTGGPEAFF; DNA: TGTGCCAGCAGCCAAGATTTAAGCCCAACAGGGGGCCCTGAAGCTTTCTTT
size: -; D: TRBD1; V: TRBV6-5; J: TRBJ1-2; length: 14; CDR3: CASSYTGTGDGYTF; DNA: TGTGCCAGCAGTTACACCGGGACAGGGGACGGCTACACCTTC
size: -; D: TRBD1; V: TRBV25-1; J: TRBJ2-6; length: 19; CDR3: CASSDRGTGARPGANVLTF; DNA: TGTGCCAGCAGTGATAGGGGGACAGGAGCTCGCCCTGGGGCCAACGTCCTGACTTTC
size: few; D: -; V: TRBV7-3; J: TRBJ1-6; length: 14; CDR3: CASSFAGGDSPLHF; DNA: TGTGCCAGCAGCTTTGCGGGGGGCGATTCACCCCTCCACTTT
size: -; D: -; V: TRBV29-1; J: TRBJ1-1; length: 11; CDR3: CSVGRSTEAFF; DNA: TGCAGCGTTGGCAGGAGCACTGAAGCTTTCTTT
size: -; D: -; V: TRBV27; J: TRBJ1-5; length: 13; CDR3: CASSRTLHQPQHF; DNA: TGTGCCAGCAGCAGGACATTGCATCAGCCCCAGCATTTT
size: -; D: -; V: TRBV3-1; J: TRBJ2-7; length: 13; CDR3: CASSHRTPYEQYF; DNA: TGTGCCAGCAGCCACCGGACCCCCTACGAGCAGTACTTC
size: -; D: -; V: TRBV14; J: TRBJ1-2; length: 15; CDR3: CASSQDRDIGYGYTF; DNA: TGTGCCAGCAGCCAAGACCGGGACATCGGCTATGGCTACACCTTC
size: -; D: TRBD1; V: TRBV20-1; J: TRBJ2-1; length: 16; CDR3: CSARRGQTISYNEQFF; DNA: TGCAGTGCTAGACGGGGACAGACCATCTCCTACAATGAGCAGTTCTTC
size: -; D: -; V: TRBV28; J: TRBJ2-3; length: 15; CDR3: CASSWGVGGTDTQYF; DNA: TGTGCCAGCAGTTGGGGGGTAGGAGGCACAGATACGCAGTATTTT